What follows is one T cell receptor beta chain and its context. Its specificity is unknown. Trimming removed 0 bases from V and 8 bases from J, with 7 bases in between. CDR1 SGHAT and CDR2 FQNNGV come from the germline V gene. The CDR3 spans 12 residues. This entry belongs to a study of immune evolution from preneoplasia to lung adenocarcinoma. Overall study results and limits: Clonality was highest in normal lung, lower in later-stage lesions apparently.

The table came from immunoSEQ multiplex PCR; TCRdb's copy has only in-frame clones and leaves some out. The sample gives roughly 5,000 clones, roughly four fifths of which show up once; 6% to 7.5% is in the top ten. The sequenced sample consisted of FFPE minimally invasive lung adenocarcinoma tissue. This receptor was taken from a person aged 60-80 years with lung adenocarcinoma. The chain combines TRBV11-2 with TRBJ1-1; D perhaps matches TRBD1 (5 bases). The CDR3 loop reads CASSLDSGEAFF. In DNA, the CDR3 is TGTGCCAGCAGCTTAGATTCAGGGGAAGCTTTCTTT.